This T cell receptor beta chain appears in the sequencing data of a study of shared clonotypes between healthy human individuals. This CDR3 spans 16 amino acids. CDR1 and CDR2 (germline): MNHNS, SASEGT. The V segment lost 3 bases and the J segment 3 bases; nucleotides outside the gene matches: 9. Clones were read by immunoSEQ multiplex PCR, and TCRdb kept only the in-frame ones, dropping some. The table has roughly 700,000 clones, less than 85% seen once; the top ten hold around 1.6%. This clone was detected only once. The sample comprised memory CD4+ T cells sorted from blood. Subset indicated: CD45RA-negative fraction. This clonotype was obtained from a woman aged 25-40 years in good health. The chain links TRBV6-1 to TRBJ2-3, with 7 bases matching TRBD2. CDR3 nucleotide sequence: TGTGCCAGCAGTGAGACTAGCCCAAGTGGTACAGATACGCAGTATTTT. It yields the protein CASSETSPSGTDTQYF.